Reported below is one T cell receptor (beta chain). Its cognate antigen is unknown. There were no recent acute infections or vaccinations among the donors, who were healthy HIV-negative adults. CD4+ cells yielded CD45RA+ naive and CD45RA-negative memory subsets. Assay: immunoSEQ multiplex PCR; the TCRdb copy retains only in-frame clones and omits some. The sample consists of 800,000 to 1,200,000 clones, more than 75% of them appearing once. These data belong to a study of shared clonotypes between healthy human individuals. Overall study context: Every donor yielded three CD4 naive, three CD4 memory, two CD8 naive and one CD8 memory plate.

Overall study findings and caveats: On the whole, naive subsets had larger estimated richness than memory subsets had.

The CDR3 runs to 14 residues. Germline values: CDR1 SGHNT, CDR2 YENEEA. V lost 4 bases, J lost 4 bases, and 5 bases stayed unmatched. The clonotype comes from a man in his late teens or twenties in good health. Some clones in this sample may be carry-over from other donors' samples. The rearrangement uses TRBV11-3 and TRBJ2-3; 7 bases match TRBD1. Sequencing used memory CD4+ T cells from PBMCs. Indicated subset: CD45RA-negative fraction. CDR3 nucleotides: TGTGCCAGCAGCTCCCGAACAGGGGCAGATACGCAGTATTTT. The encoded protein is CASSSRTGADTQYF.